This TCR beta chain was observed in a study of PD-1 blockade in classical Hodgkin lymphoma. TCRdb's copy holds only in-frame clones and misses some; the assay was immunoSEQ multiplex PCR. Of thousands of clones listed, roughly 80% are singletons. Remarks on this clone: Its matching antigen is unknown.

The CDR3 contains 14 residues. The V gene lost 7 bases and the J gene lost 5 bases, with 17 bases spanning the gap. Germline values: CDR1 SQVTM, CDR2 ANQGSEA. Study conclusions and caveats: Patients with an early start, nivolumab under 1 year after ASCT, were excluded. TCR diversity at baseline was reported to be reduced in newly diagnosed patients relative to healthy donors. Compared with baseline, CD4+ but not CD8+ TCR diversity had risen significantly by C4D1. Newly diagnosed patients and complete responders had comparable diversity at baseline.

Brentuximab vedotin exposure varied among the patients, all of whom had relapsed after autologous stem cell transplantation. Using magnetic negative selection, the CD4+ T cells were separated out of thawed PBMCs. This TCR was recovered from a human donor with classical Hodgkin lymphoma. This chain connects TRBV29-1 to TRBJ2-2; weak D call: TRBD2 (5 bases). The source was CD4+ T cells from blood, collected at baseline. The CDR3 coding sequence is TGCAGCGCTAGCCAAGGGTTAGGGACCGGGGAGCTGTTTTTT. It is translated as CSASQGLGTGELFF.